Shown below are 14 T cell receptor beta chains from a single sample sequenced in a study of vaccination and CD4 T cells after COVID-19. No cognate antigen is known for these TCRs. Oncomine TCR Beta short-read sequencing was applied to DNA from cultured CD4+ T cells. TCRdb passed the PCR reads through MiXCR, listing each CDR3 protein once. Of fewer than 25,000 distinct CDR3 sequences listed, about 43% were seen once; the top ten hold roughly a tenth. Time point described: late sampling 161 to 241 days after vaccination in three convalescent patients. The treatment: roughly 10-day PBMC culture with coronavirus spike peptide pools or control peptides (ViraFEST assay). The material sequenced was CD4+ T cells from blood, cultured in vitro, taken about 7 months after SARS-CoV-2 vaccination. The receptor set was obtained from a human donor who had recovered from COVID-19.

The chain joins TRBV20-1 to TRBJ1-3; a weak D match, TRBD1 (6 bases). With 4 bases removed from V and 0 bases from J, the gap between germline ends came to 10 bases. Per germline, CDR1 DFQATT and CDR2 SNEGSKA (reference sequence). CDR3 length: 14 residues. CDR3: CSAMDRLSGNTIYF. In nucleotides, the CDR3 is TGCAGTGCTATGGACAGACTCTCTGGAAACACCATATATTTT.

This clonotype is classed as medium-sized. J is TRBJ1-2 and V is TRBV7-8; D perhaps matches TRBD1 (5 bases). Between the trimmed V and J ends, which lost 5 bases and 4 bases, there was a span of 17 bases. Germline lookup yields CDR1 SGHVS and CDR2 FQNEAQ. CDR3 length: 15 amino acids. The CDR3: CASSTQGRVSYGYTF. The CDR3 DNA reads TGTGCCAGCAGCACGCAGGGCAGGGTTTCCTATGGCTACACCTTC.

V is TRBV19 and J is TRBJ1-5; D unclear. The CDR3 spans 15 residues. Trimming took off 6 bases at V and 0 bases at J, with 12 bases between the two ends. Germline lookup yields CDR1 LNHDA and CDR2 SQIVND (reference sequence). The CDR3, as DNA: TGTGCCAGTAGCAGGACGGCCCATAGCAATCAGCCCCAGCATTTT. The encoded protein is CASSRTAHSNQPQHF.

The rearrangement joins TRBV24-1 to TRBJ2-3; D might be TRBD1 (6 bases). This CDR3 has 13 residues. Per germline, CDR1 KGHDR and CDR2 SFDVKD. V was cut by 4 bases and J by 6 bases, with 10 bases left in between. The CDR3 bases are TGTGCCACCAGTGAGGGGGCGGTGGATACGCAGTATTTT. Encoded protein: CATSEGAVDTQYF.

The chain joins TRBV20-1 to TRBJ2-5; 8 nucleotides agree with TRBD2. CDR1 is DFQATT, CDR2 SNEGSKA, per germline (reference sequence). Trimming cost V 7 bases and J 4 bases; bases outside gene matches: 8. The CDR3 consists of 13 residues. For the CDR3, the DNA is TGCAGTGAGGCCGGGAGGGCCGGAGAGACCCAGTACTTC. Translated: CSEAGRAGETQYF.

This clonotype occurred a few times. This CDR3 reads CAINAGVPSYNEQFF. In nucleotides, the CDR3 is TGTGCCATCAACGCGGGAGTTCCATCCTACAATGAGCAGTTCTTC. The chain uses TRBV10-3 and TRBJ2-1; 7 bases map to TRBD2. From germline, CDR1 is ENHRY and CDR2 SYGVKD. This CDR3 is 15 amino acids long. The J segment lost 1 base and the V segment lost 7 bases, leaving 7 bases of the junction unmatched.

The chain uses TRBV6-1 and TRBJ1-1; 8 positions match TRBD1. The germline V gene encodes CDR1 MNHNS and CDR2 SASEGT. Unmatched junction bases numbered 9, after V lost 9 bases and J lost 3 bases. This CDR3 spans 14 amino acids. DNA of the CDR3: TGTGCCAGTGTCCAGGGGGCGCGTTACACTGAAGCTTTCTTT. Translating gives CASVQGARYTEAFF.

This clonotype has just a few counts. The chain couples TRBV7-6 to TRBJ1-1; weak D call: TRBD1 (6 bases). The V end was cut by 3 bases, the J end by 1 base, with 6 bases between. The CDR3 runs 13 residues. Per germline, CDR1 SGHVS and CDR2 FNYEAQ. CDR3 in DNA: TGTGCCAGCAGCTTGGGACAGAACACTGAAGCTTTCTTT. Its translation is CASSLGQNTEAFF.

There are a few counts of this clonotype. The chain uses TRBV15 and TRBJ2-5; 10 bases line up with TRBD2. The CDR3 covers 16 residues. Germline assignment: CDR1 LNHNV and CDR2 YYDKDF (reference sequence). V trimming: 0 bases; J trimming: 4 bases; junction bases outside the gene matches: 5. The CDR3 DNA reads as TGTGCCACCAGCAGAGATCGGGCTAGCGGGAGAGAGACCCAGTACTTC. Translation gives CATSRDRASGRETQYF.

A word on this clonotype: The junction differs from germline at one of its ends, possibly a read error. The rearrangement links TRBV20-1 to TRBJ2-7; no clear D gene. The CDR3 spans 11 residues. The germline V gene encodes CDR1 DFQATT and CDR2 SNEGSKA (reference sequence). In DNA, the CDR3 is TGCAGTGCTAGTTGGGAATACGAGGAGTACTTC. Encoded protein: CSASWEYEEYF.

The chain uses TRBV7-9 and TRBJ2-3; 7 bases agree with TRBD1. This CDR3 is built from 14 residues. The V gene end was trimmed by 5 bases and the J gene end by 5 bases; junction bases not matched to a gene: 7. Germline values: CDR1 SEHNR, CDR2 FQNEAQ (reference sequence). In DNA form, the CDR3 reads TGTGCCAGCAGCCTTAGCACAGGGGAAGATACGCAGTATTTT. It codes for CASSLSTGEDTQYF. Full variable domain (missing parts from reference TRBV7-9 and TRBJ2-3): DTGVSQNPRHKITKRGQNVTFRCDPISEHNRLYWYRQTLGQGPEFLTYFQNEAQLEKSRLLSDRFSAERPKGSFSTLEIQRTEQGDSAMYLCASSLSTGEDTQYFGPGTRLTVL.

This clonotype has more than one count but fewer than ten. The chain uses TRBV5-4 and TRBJ1-1; D possibly corresponds to TRBD1 (6 bases). The CDR3 contains 13 residues. Deletions cut 4 bases from V and 4 bases from J, with 11 bases between. The germline V gene has CDR1 SGHNT and CDR2 YYREEE (reference sequence). The CDR3 reads CASSPQGRTEAFF. As DNA, the CDR3 is TGTGCCAGCAGCCCTCAGGGGCGCACTGAAGCTTTCTTT.

This chain connects TRBV20-1 to TRBJ2-3, with D hard to call. The germline CDR1 and CDR2 sequences are DFQATT and SNEGSKA (reference sequence). The CDR3 loop spans 12 amino acids. The germline V and J ends were trimmed by 3 bases and 3 bases, with 7 bases remaining between them. CDR3 amino acids: CSARNSTDTQYF. The DNA for the CDR3 is TGCAGTGCTAGGAACTCAACAGATACGCAGTATTTT.

The chain has TRBV7-8 and TRBJ2-5; 11 positions agree with TRBD2. J gave up 9 bases and V 5 bases, and 14 bases lay outside the gene matches. The CDR3 contains 16 residues. CDR1 and CDR2 from the germline V gene are SGHVS and FQNEAQ. CDR3 in amino acids: CASSPNRPSGRPSQYF. CDR3 DNA: TGTGCCAGCAGCCCCAACCGGCCTAGCGGGAGGCCGTCCCAGTACTTC. The complete variable domain, with remaining parts taken from reference TRBV7-8 and TRBJ2-5, reads GAGVSQSPRYKVAKRGQDVALRCDPISGHVSLFWYQQALGQGPEFLTYFQNEAQLDKSGLPSDRFFAERPEGSVSTLKIQRTQQEDSAVYLCASSPNRPSGRPSQYFGPGTRLLVL.